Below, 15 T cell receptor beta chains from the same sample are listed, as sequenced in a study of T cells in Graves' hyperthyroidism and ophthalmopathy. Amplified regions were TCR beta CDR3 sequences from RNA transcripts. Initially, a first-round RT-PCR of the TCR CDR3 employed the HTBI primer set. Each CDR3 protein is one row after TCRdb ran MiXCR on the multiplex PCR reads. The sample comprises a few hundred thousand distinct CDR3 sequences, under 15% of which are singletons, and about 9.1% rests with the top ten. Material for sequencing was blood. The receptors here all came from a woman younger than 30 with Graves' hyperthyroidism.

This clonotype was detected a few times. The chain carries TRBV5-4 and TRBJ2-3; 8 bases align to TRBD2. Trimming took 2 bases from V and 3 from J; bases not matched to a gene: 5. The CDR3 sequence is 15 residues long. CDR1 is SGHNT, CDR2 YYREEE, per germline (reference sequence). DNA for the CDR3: TGTGCCAGCAGCTTATGGACTAGCCGTACAGATACGCAGTATTTT. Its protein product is CASSLWTSRTDTQYF.

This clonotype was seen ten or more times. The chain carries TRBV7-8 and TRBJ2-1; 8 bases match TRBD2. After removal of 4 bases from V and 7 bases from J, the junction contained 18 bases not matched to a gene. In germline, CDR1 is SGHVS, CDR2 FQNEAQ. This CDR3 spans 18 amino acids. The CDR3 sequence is CASSSEVGVAGYYNEQFF. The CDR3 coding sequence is TGTGCCAGCAGCTCAGAGGTTGGAGTAGCGGGATATTATAATGAGCAGTTCTTC.

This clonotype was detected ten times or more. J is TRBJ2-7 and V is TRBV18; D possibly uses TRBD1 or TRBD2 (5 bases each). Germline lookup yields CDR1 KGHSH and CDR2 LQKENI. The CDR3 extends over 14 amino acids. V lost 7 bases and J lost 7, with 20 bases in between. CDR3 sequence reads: CASFSGDGRQEQYF. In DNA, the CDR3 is TGTGCCAGCTTCTCCGGGGACGGTCGACAGGAGCAGTACTTC.

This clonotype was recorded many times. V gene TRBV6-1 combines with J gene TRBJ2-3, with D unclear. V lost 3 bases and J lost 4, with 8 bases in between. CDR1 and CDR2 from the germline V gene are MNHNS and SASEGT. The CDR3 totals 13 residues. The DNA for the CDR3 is TGTGCCAGCAGTGAGGGCCCAGCAGATACGCAGTATTTT. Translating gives CASSEGPADTQYF.

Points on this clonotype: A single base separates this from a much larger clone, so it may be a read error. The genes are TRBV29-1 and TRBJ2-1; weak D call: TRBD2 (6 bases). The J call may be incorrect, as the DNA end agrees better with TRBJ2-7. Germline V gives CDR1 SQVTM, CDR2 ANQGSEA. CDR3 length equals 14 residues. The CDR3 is CTDTRGRGYNEQYF. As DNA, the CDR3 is TGCACGGACACACGGGGCCGGGGGTACAATGAGCAGTACTTC.

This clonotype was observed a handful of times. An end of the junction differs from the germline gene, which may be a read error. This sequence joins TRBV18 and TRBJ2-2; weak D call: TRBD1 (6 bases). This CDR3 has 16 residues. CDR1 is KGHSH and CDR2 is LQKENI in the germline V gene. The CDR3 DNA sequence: TGTGCCAGCTCACGACCCCGGGACACCTTCACCGGGAAGCTGTTTTTT. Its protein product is CASSRPRDTFTGKLFF.

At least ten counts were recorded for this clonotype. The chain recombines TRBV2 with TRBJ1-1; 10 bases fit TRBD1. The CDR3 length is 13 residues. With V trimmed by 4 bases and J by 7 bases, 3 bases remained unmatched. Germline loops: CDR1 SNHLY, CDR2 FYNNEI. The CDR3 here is CASSADRGIEAFF. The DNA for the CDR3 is TGTGCCAGCAGTGCGGACAGGGGGATTGAAGCTTTCTTT.

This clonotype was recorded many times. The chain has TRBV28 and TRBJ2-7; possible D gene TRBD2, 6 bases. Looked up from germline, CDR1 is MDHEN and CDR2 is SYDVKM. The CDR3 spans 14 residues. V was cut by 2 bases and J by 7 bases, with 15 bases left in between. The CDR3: CASSLAWGDGEQYF. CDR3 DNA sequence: TGTGCCAGCAGTTTAGCCTGGGGGGATGGGGAGCAGTACTTC.

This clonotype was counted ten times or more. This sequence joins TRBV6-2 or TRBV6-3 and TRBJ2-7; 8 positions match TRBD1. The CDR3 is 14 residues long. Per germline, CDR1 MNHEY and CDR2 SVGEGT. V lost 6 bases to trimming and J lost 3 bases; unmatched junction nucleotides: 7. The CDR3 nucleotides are TGTGCCAGCAGGAGCACCGGGACAGGCTACGAGCAGTACTTC. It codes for CASRSTGTGYEQYF.

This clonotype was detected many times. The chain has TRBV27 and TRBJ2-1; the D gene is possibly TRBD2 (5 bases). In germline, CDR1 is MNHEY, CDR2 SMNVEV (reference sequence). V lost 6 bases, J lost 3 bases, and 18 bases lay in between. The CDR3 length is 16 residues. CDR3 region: CASRPRVASNYNEQFF. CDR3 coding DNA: TGTGCCAGCAGACCCCGGGTAGCGTCAAACTACAATGAGCAGTTCTTC.

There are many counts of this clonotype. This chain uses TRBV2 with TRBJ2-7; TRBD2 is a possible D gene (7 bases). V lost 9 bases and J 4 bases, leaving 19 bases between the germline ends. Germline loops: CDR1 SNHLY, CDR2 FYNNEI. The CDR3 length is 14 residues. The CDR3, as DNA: TGTGCCAGAGGGGGGGCAGCCGTTGGGTACGAGCAGTACTTC. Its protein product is CARGGAAVGYEQYF.

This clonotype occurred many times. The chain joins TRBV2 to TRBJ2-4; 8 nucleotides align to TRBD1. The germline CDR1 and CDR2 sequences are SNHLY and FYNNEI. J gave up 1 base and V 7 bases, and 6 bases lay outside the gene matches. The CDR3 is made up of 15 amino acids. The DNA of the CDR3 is TGTGCCAGCACTCCGACAGGGGTGGCCAAAAACATTCAGTACTTC. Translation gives CASTPTGVAKNIQYF.

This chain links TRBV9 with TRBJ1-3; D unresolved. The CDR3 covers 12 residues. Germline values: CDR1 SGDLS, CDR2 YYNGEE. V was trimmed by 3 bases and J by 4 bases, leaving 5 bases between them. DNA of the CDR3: TGTGCCAGCAGCGACCAGGGAAACACCATATATTTT. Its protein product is CASSDQGNTIYF.

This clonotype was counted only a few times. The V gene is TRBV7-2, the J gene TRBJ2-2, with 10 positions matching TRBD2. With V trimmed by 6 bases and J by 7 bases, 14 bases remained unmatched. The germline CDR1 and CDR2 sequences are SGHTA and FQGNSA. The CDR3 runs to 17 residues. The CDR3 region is CASRPSGRAGGSGELFF. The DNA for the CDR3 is TGTGCCAGCAGACCCAGCGGGAGGGCCGGGGGAAGCGGGGAGCTGTTTTTT.

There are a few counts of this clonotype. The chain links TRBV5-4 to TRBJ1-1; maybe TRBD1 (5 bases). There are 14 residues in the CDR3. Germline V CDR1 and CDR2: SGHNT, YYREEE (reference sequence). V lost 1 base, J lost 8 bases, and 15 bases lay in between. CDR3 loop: CASSLNTGGVEAFF. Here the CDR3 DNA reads TGTGCCAGCAGCTTGAACACAGGCGGGGTAGAAGCTTTCTTT.